Here is one TCR beta chain with its context. It lacks a known antigen. No per-base quality is available; no much larger clone lies one base away. This sample was taken from a study of CD8 T cells in ankylosing spondylitis (dated by TCRdb to between 2016 and 2019). For context, the study as a whole: The study set out to find disease-linked TCR variants by profiling T cell receptor beta repertoires in ankylosing spondylitis patients and healthy donors. The full study cohort was made up of 25 to 30 ankylosing spondylitis patients and approximately 100 healthy donors. Peripheral blood was sampled, and synovial fluid was also collected from ankylosing spondylitis patients.

What the study reported, not specific to this receptor: The disease-linked clones were reported as significantly enriched in matched synovial fluid samples from ankylosing spondylitis patients. Blood from ankylosing spondylitis patients appeared to be characterized by a TCR beta motif made up of several highly homologous amino acid variants. Some motif variants had previously been reported in the synovial fluid and blood of reactive arthritis patients, which suggests shared mechanisms of disease initiation. The disease-linked clones had a CD8+ phenotype and were found at relatively low frequencies in peripheral blood.

A distance of 17 bases separates the germline ends of V and J, which lose 0 bases and 6 bases respectively. Counted from cysteine to phenylalanine, this CDR3 has 16 amino acids. The entry retains the CDR3 DNA only, 48 bases that are in frame from base 1. The germline V gene provides CDR1 MGHRA and CDR2 YSYEKL. Instrument on record: Illumina HiSeq 2500. Quantitative 5'-RACE with molecular barcodes was the method used to prepare the TCR beta libraries. In the authors' own workflow: Disease-linked TCR variants were identified with a new computational method built on a probabilistic model of VDJ rearrangement. TCRdb reanalyzed the raw reads on its own, using fastp at Q25 for trimming and MiXCR for clone calling, and kept in-frame beta chains. Rows are combined by CDR3 protein, so each entry shows the most common genes and DNA. The V and J calls reflect TCRdb's pipeline rather than the authors' work. Recorded for this sample are about 270,000 distinct CDR3 sequences; 30% to 40% of them occurred a single time. The leading ten clones occupy 4% to 5.5% of the sample.

Sequencing used blood, either unsorted or a sorted T cell fraction (not recorded which). This clonotype was obtained from a male donor with ankylosing spondylitis or in good health (not recorded which). The rearrangement combines TRBV4-1 with TRBJ1-2; confidence is insufficient to name the D gene. The CDR3 region has the sequence CASSQEGHAGKDGYTF. At the DNA level, the sequence is TGCGCCAGCAGCCAAGAGGGCCACGCGGGGAAGGATGGCTACACCTTC.